This is a list of T cell receptor beta chains from one sample in a study of metastatic and nonmetastatic thyroid tumors. TCRdb reprocessed the PCR reads using MiXCR. Of over 35,000 clones in the sample, around a sixth were seen once. Sequencing input: tumor tissue. Receptors originate from a female donor with papillary thyroid cancer or a benign thyroid nodule (not recorded which). Some clones in this sample may be carry-over from other donors' samples. CDR3s include the opening cysteine and the closing phenylalanine or tryptophan. D genes are given only for firm matches. Only part of the rows carry a size: once, few, many, or a class if the clone is expanded.

j_call: TRBJ2-7
clone_size: many
v_call: TRBV15
d_call: TRBD1
cdr3_aa: CATSLGQGMGEQYF
cdr3_nt: TGTGCCACCAGCTTAGGACAGGGGATGGGCGAGCAGTACTTC

j_call: TRBJ1-1
clone_size: many
v_call: TRBV18
d_call: TRBD1
cdr3_aa: CASSGQGLDTEAFF
cdr3_nt: TGTGCCAGCTCAGGACAGGGGCTTGACACTGAAGCTTTCTTT

j_call: TRBJ2-1
clone_size: many
v_call: TRBV3-1
d_call: TRBD2
cdr3_aa: CASSPWTSGRLNEQFF
cdr3_nt: TGTGCCAGCAGCCCTTGGACTAGCGGGAGGCTTAATGAGCAGTTCTTC

j_call: TRBJ1-1
clone_size: many
v_call: TRBV18
d_call: -
cdr3_aa: CASSTYIGSAEAFF
cdr3_nt: TGTGCCAGCTCAACGTACATAGGAAGCGCTGAAGCTTTCTTT

j_call: TRBJ2-1
clone_size: -
v_call: TRBV9
d_call: TRBD2
cdr3_aa: CASSGGLSWSWGGSYNEQFF
cdr3_nt: TGCGCCAGCAGCGGGGGTTTAAGCTGGAGTTGGGGTGGCTCCTACAATGAGCAGTTCTTC

j_call: TRBJ2-3
clone_size: -
v_call: TRBV20-1
d_call: TRBD2
cdr3_aa: CSATSSGKGVDTQYF
cdr3_nt: TGCAGTGCTACCTCTAGCGGGAAAGGGGTAGATACGCAGTATTTT

j_call: TRBJ2-3
clone_size: many
v_call: TRBV7-9
d_call: -
cdr3_aa: CASSRALERTDTQYF
cdr3_nt: TGTGCCAGCAGCCGGGCGTTGGAGCGGACAGATACGCAGTATTTT

j_call: TRBJ2-7
clone_size: many
v_call: TRBV7-9
d_call: TRBD1
cdr3_aa: CASSPGQGGEQYF
cdr3_nt: TGTGCCAGCAGTCCCGGACAGGGTGGCGAGCAGTACTTC

j_call: TRBJ1-2
clone_size: many
v_call: TRBV20-1
d_call: -
cdr3_aa: CSVEAYNGDYGYTF
cdr3_nt: TGCTCAGTCGAGGCATATAATGGGGACTATGGCTACACCTTC

j_call: TRBJ1-1
clone_size: -
v_call: TRBV5-1
d_call: -
cdr3_aa: CASSLAGGGTEAFF
cdr3_nt: TGCGCCAGCAGCTTGGCCGGGGGCGGGACTGAAGCTTTCTTT

j_call: TRBJ1-6
clone_size: many
v_call: TRBV29-1
d_call: -
cdr3_aa: CSVELDPPGSPLHF
cdr3_nt: TGCAGCGTTGAACTAGACCCCCCGGGTTCACCCCTCCACTTT

j_call: TRBJ2-3
clone_size: many
v_call: TRBV14
d_call: -
cdr3_aa: CASSQYTGLSGVGSTDTQYF
cdr3_nt: TGTGCCAGCAGCCAATACACGGGACTCTCAGGGGTAGGGAGCACAGATACGCAGTATTTT

j_call: TRBJ2-1
clone_size: many
v_call: TRBV30
d_call: TRBD1
cdr3_aa: CAWSVYPTGAAYNEQFF
cdr3_nt: TGTGCCTGGAGTGTATACCCGACAGGGGCGGCCTACAATGAGCAGTTCTTC

j_call: TRBJ2-1
clone_size: many
v_call: TRBV3-1
d_call: TRBD2
cdr3_aa: CASRHLAGAYNEQFF
cdr3_nt: TGTGCCAGCAGGCACTTAGCGGGAGCCTACAATGAGCAGTTCTTC

j_call: TRBJ1-1
clone_size: -
v_call: TRBV2
d_call: -
cdr3_aa: CASSPWRQAATEAFF
cdr3_nt: TGTGCCAGCAGTCCCTGGCGGCAGGCGGCCACTGAAGCCTTCTTT

j_call: TRBJ1-5
clone_size: many
v_call: TRBV6-1
d_call: -
cdr3_aa: CASSEGRGWYSQPQHF
cdr3_nt: TGTGCCAGCAGTGAAGGGAGGGGGTGGTATAGTCAGCCCCAGCATTTT

j_call: TRBJ1-4
clone_size: many
v_call: TRBV4-1
d_call: -
cdr3_aa: CASSQGGEKLFF
cdr3_nt: TGCGCCAGCAGCCAAGGGGGAGAAAAACTGTTTTTT

j_call: TRBJ2-3
clone_size: many
v_call: TRBV2
d_call: TRBD2
cdr3_aa: CASRATSGRVTDTQYF
cdr3_nt: TGTGCCAGCAGAGCGACTAGCGGGAGGGTTACAGATACGCAGTATTTT

j_call: TRBJ1-4
clone_size: many
v_call: TRBV28
d_call: -
cdr3_aa: CASSVINEKLFF
cdr3_nt: TGTGCCAGCAGTGTGATTAATGAAAAACTGTTTTTT

j_call: TRBJ1-2
clone_size: -
v_call: TRBV30
d_call: -
cdr3_aa: CAWRRKGENGYTF
cdr3_nt: TGTGCCTGGCGAAGGAAGGGGGAGAATGGCTACACCTTC

j_call: TRBJ2-7
clone_size: -
v_call: TRBV11-3
d_call: TRBD2
cdr3_aa: CASSPPTSSEQYF
cdr3_nt: TGTGCCAGCAGCCCGCCGACTAGCTCCGAGCAGTACTTC

j_call: TRBJ2-7
clone_size: many
v_call: TRBV2
d_call: -
cdr3_aa: CASSDLGALSYEQYF
cdr3_nt: TGTGCCAGCAGTGATCTAGGGGCACTCTCCTACGAGCAGTACTTC

j_call: TRBJ2-5
clone_size: many
v_call: TRBV3-1
d_call: TRBD2
cdr3_aa: CASSLGGGGETQYF
cdr3_nt: TGTGCCAGCAGCCTGGGGGGGGGTGGCGAGACCCAGTACTTC

j_call: TRBJ1-2
clone_size: -
v_call: TRBV5-1
d_call: -
cdr3_aa: CASSFATRTDSYRYTF
cdr3_nt: TGCGCCAGCAGCTTTGCCACTCGGACAGATTCCTATCGCTACACCTTC

j_call: TRBJ2-5
clone_size: -
v_call: TRBV5-1
d_call: -
cdr3_aa: CASSFGQQETQYF
cdr3_nt: TGCGCCAGCAGCTTCGGGCAACAAGAGACACAGTACTTC

j_call: TRBJ2-2
clone_size: many
v_call: TRBV4-2
d_call: TRBD2
cdr3_aa: CASSQGWLAGVHTGELFF
cdr3_nt: TGTGCCAGCAGCCAAGGATGGCTAGCGGGAGTTCACACCGGGGAGCTGTTTTTT

j_call: TRBJ2-7
clone_size: many
v_call: TRBV5-1
d_call: TRBD1
cdr3_aa: CASSFGTAMVNYEQYF
cdr3_nt: TGCGCCAGCAGCTTTGGGACAGCAATGGTGAACTACGAGCAGTACTTC

j_call: TRBJ1-1
clone_size: -
v_call: TRBV7-8
d_call: -
cdr3_aa: CASSLAAQGSEWNTEAFF
cdr3_nt: TGTGCCAGCAGCTTAGCGGCCCAGGGGTCTGAGTGGAACACTGAAGCTTTCTTT

j_call: TRBJ2-7
clone_size: many
v_call: TRBV28
d_call: -
cdr3_aa: CASGPTGAGWGEQYF
cdr3_nt: TGTGCCAGCGGCCCCACCGGCGCAGGGTGGGGGGAGCAGTACTTC

j_call: TRBJ2-1
clone_size: many
v_call: TRBV5-1
d_call: TRBD1
cdr3_aa: CASSSIGTGGTSYNEQFF
cdr3_nt: TGCGCCAGCAGCTCTATAGGGACAGGGGGAACGTCCTACAATGAGCAGTTCTTC